One and the same sample provided the 13 T cell receptor beta chains below, sequenced in a study of T cell responses to AZD1222 COVID-19 vaccine. Assay: immunoSEQ multiplex PCR; the TCRdb copy retains only in-frame clones and omits some. The repertoire holds 120,000 or so clones, with more than 75% as singletons. Sequenced here: peripheral blood, sampled on day 0 of AZD1222 vaccination. These TCRs come from an adult in good health.

This chain joins TRBV9 and TRBJ2-1; 8 bases fit TRBD2. The CDR3 is 16 residues long. The V gene's germline CDR1 is SGDLS and CDR2 YYNGEE. With V trimmed by 4 bases and J by 3 bases, 9 bases remained unmatched. The CDR3 spells CASSLSGRAVYNEQFF. Written as DNA, the CDR3 is TGTGCCAGCAGCCTAAGCGGGAGAGCCGTCTACAATGAGCAGTTCTTC.

The rearrangement uses TRBV7-2 and TRBJ2-7, with D unclear. Germline values: CDR1 SGHTA, CDR2 FQGNSA. With 2 bases removed from V and 6 bases from J, the gap between germline ends came to 5 bases. The CDR3 consists of 11 residues. In nucleotides, the CDR3 is TGTGCCAGCAGCTTAAGGCGCGAGCAGTACTTC. It translates to CASSLRREQYF.

The gene calls are TRBV6-2 or TRBV6-3 and TRBJ1-1; possibly TRBD1 for D (6 bases). V lost 2 bases and J 5 bases, leaving 18 bases between the germline ends. The CDR3 has 16 amino acids. CDR1 is MNHEY and CDR2 is SVGEGT in the germline V gene. The CDR3 reads CASSYPGRGALTEAFF. CDR3 DNA: TGTGCCAGCAGTTACCCGGGTCGGGGGGCGCTTACTGAAGCTTTCTTT.

The chain is built from TRBV12-3 or TRBV12-4 and TRBJ1-4, with D unclear. This CDR3 is built from 13 residues. The V and J ends lost 6 bases and 6 bases respectively, with 11 bases between them. The CDR3 nucleotides read TGTGCCAGCAGCCTTATACGGGATGAAAAACTGTTTTTT. Amino acid sequence: CASSLIRDEKLFF.

The J gene is TRBJ2-5, the V gene TRBV6-5; 7 bases are shared with TRBD1. Germline-derived CDR1 and CDR2 are MNHEY and SVGAGI. The CDR3 covers 15 residues. The ends lost 2 bases at V and 7 bases at J; junction bases unmatched: 10. CDR3 amino acids: CASSYRTGSATTQYF. CDR3 coding DNA: TGTGCCAGCAGTTACCGGACAGGCTCCGCGACGACCCAGTACTTC.

DNA for the CDR3: TGTGCCAGCAGTAACCAGGGGAATCAGCCCCAGCATTTT. As protein: CASSNQGNQPQHF. This sequence joins TRBV6-2 or TRBV6-3 and TRBJ1-5; possibly TRBD1 for D (6 bases). CDR3 length equals 13 residues. The V and J ends lost 5 bases and 4 bases respectively, with 9 bases between them. Germline CDR1 is MNHEY and CDR2 is SVGEGT.

The chain is built from TRBV18 and TRBJ1-1, with D unclear. From germline, CDR1 is KGHSH and CDR2 LQKENI. V was clipped by 4 bases and J by 0 bases, with 6 bases between them. There are 13 residues in the CDR3. The CDR3 nucleotides read TGTGCCAGCTCACAGGGAGTGAACACTGAAGCTTTCTTT. As protein: CASSQGVNTEAFF. The full variable domain, with the rest looked up from reference TRBV18 and TRBJ1-1, is NAGVMQNPRHLVRRRGQEARLRCSPMKGHSHVYWYRQLPEEGLKFMVYLQKENIIDESGMPKERFSAEFPKEGPSILRIQQVVRGDSAAYFCASSQGVNTEAFFGQGTRLTVV.

The chain uses TRBV11-2 and TRBJ1-5; D remains unclear. The germline V gene has CDR1 SGHAT and CDR2 FQNNGV. CDR3 length: 13 residues. Trimming left V 4 bases short and J 4 bases short, with 8 bases between. In DNA, the CDR3 is TGTGCCAGCAGCTGGTATAGGAATCAGCCCCAGCATTTT. This gives the protein CASSWYRNQPQHF.

This chain connects TRBV9 to TRBJ2-3, with 11 positions matching TRBD2. Germline CDR1 and CDR2: SGDLS and YYNGEE. The CDR3 consists of 14 residues. Trimming cost V 4 bases and J 5 bases; bases outside gene matches: 3. The CDR3 nucleotides are TGTGCCAGCAGCCTCGGACTAGCGGGAGATACGCAGTATTTT. Protein sequence: CASSLGLAGDTQYF.

This chain links TRBV4-2 with TRBJ2-3; TRBD2 matches at 7 bases. J lost 2 bases, V lost 3 bases, and 2 bases had no gene match. CDR1 LGHNA and CDR2 YNFKEQ come from the germline V gene. This CDR3 region has 14 residues. The CDR3 coding sequence is TGTGCCAGCAGCCAGCGGGAGACCACAGATACGCAGTATTTT. This sequence encodes CASSQRETTDTQYF.

The V call is TRBV2, the J call TRBJ1-2; 8 bases line up with TRBD1. The V segment lost 1 base and the J segment 8 bases; nucleotides outside the gene matches: 6. The CDR3 is 14 amino acids. Germline V CDR1 and CDR2: SNHLY, FYNNEI. The CDR3 loop is CASSEGQGTSGYTF. In nucleotides, the CDR3 is TGTGCCAGCAGTGAAGGACAGGGGACGAGCGGCTACACCTTC.

The J gene is TRBJ1-6, the V gene TRBV5-5; possibly TRBD1 for D (6 bases). From germline, CDR1 is SGHKS and CDR2 YYEKEE (reference sequence). V lost 3 bases, J lost 7 bases, and 14 bases lay in between. The CDR3 runs 15 residues. The CDR3 DNA follows: TGTGCCAGCAGCTCCTCGGGGAGGGGGAATTCACCCCTCCACTTT. Translated, it gives CASSSSGRGNSPLHF. The full variable domain, in which reference TRBV5-5 and TRBJ1-6 provide the parts outside the CDR3, is DAGVTQSPTHLIKTRGQQVTLRCSPISGHKSVSWYQQVLGQGPQFIFQYYEKEERGRGNFPDRFSARQFPNYSSELNVNALLLGDSALYLCASSSSGRGNSPLHFGNGTRLTVT.

The chain carries TRBV5-5 and TRBJ1-3; 7 nucleotides agree with TRBD1. CDR1 is SGHKS and CDR2 is YYEKEE in the germline V gene (reference sequence). The CDR3 sequence is 14 residues long. The J segment lost 1 base and the V segment lost 5 bases, leaving 3 bases of the junction unmatched. DNA for the CDR3: TGTGCCAGCAGTCAGGACAGGTCTGGAAACACCATATATTTT. Protein product: CASSQDRSGNTIYF. Variable domain in full (rest from reference TRBV5-5 and TRBJ1-3): DAGVTQSPTHLIKTRGQQVTLRCSPISGHKSVSWYQQVLGQGPQFIFQYYEKEERGRGNFPDRFSARQFPNYSSELNVNALLLGDSALYLCASSQDRSGNTIYFGEGSWLTVV.